This TCR beta chain came from a study of blood T cells in healthy people across ages. Each donor was a healthy Caucasian individual from Russia, aged roughly 6 to 90. Sample-barcoded 5' priming and a J-beta primer mix drove a second PCR of roughly 7 to 11 cycles. TCRdb processed the 5' RACE reads anew with MiXCR; each CDR3 protein has one entry. The sample has approximately 1.5 million distinct CDR3 sequences, around 35% seen once. The CDR3 has 13 residues. V shed 0 bases and J shed 3 bases, with 8 bases lying between them. The V gene's germline CDR1 is DFQATT and CDR2 SNEGSKA (reference sequence). This clonotype has more than one count but fewer than ten.

The rearrangement joins TRBV20-1 to TRBJ1-2; TRBD1 is a possible D gene (5 bases). This receptor was obtained from a young woman in good health. Sequencing was done on a sample of blood. The CDR3 loop is CSARDPGDYGYTF. The CDR3 nucleotides are TGCAGTGCTAGAGACCCGGGGGACTATGGCTACACCTTC.